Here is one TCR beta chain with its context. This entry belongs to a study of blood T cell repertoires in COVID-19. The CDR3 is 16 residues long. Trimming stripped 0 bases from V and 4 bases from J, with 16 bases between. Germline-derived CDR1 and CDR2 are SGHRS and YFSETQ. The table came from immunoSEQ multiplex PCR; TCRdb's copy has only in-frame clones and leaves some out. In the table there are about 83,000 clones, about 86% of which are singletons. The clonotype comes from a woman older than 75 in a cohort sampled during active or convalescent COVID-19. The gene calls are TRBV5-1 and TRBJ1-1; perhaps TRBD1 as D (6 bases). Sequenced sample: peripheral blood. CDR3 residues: CASSLDWAGVVTEAFF. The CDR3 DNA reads TGCGCCAGCAGCTTGGACTGGGCAGGGGTGGTCACTGAAGCTTTCTTT. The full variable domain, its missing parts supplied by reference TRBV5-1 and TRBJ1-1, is KAGVTQTPRYLIKTRGQQVTLSCSPISGHRSVSWYQQTPGQGLQFLFEYFSETQRNKGNFPGRFSGRQFSNSRSEMNVSTLELGDSALYLCASSLDWAGVVTEAFFGQGTRLTVV.